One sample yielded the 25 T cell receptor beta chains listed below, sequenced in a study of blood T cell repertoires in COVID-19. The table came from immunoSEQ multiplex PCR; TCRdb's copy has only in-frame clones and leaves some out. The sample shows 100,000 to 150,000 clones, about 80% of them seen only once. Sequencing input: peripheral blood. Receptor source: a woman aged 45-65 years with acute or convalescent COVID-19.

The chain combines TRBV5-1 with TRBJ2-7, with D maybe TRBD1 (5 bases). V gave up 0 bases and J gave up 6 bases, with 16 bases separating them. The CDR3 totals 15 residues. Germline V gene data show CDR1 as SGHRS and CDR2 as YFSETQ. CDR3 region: CASSLAGRVEGEQYF. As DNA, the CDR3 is TGCGCCAGCAGCTTGGCTGGCAGGGTAGAAGGCGAGCAGTACTTC.

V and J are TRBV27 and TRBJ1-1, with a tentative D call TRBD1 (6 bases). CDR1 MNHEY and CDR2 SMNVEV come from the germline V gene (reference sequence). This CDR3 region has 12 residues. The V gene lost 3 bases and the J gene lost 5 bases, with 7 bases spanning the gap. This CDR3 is CASSLTGTEAFF. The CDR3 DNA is TGTGCCAGCAGTTTGACAGGAACTGAAGCTTTCTTT.

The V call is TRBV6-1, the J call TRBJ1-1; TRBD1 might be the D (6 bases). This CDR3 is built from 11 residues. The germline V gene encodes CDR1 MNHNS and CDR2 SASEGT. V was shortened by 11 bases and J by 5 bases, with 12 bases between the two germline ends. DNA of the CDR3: TGTGCCGGTGGTAGGGGGACTGAAGCTTTCTTT. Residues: CAGGRGTEAFF.

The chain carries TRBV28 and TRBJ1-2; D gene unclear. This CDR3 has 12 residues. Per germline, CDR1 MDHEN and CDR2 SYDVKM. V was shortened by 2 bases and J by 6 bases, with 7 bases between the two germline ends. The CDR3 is CASSLGENGYTF. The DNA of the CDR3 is TGTGCCAGCAGTTTAGGAGAAAATGGCTACACCTTC.

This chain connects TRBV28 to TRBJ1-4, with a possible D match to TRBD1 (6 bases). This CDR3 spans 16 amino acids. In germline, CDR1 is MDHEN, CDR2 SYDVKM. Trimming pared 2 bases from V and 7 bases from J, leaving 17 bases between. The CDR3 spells CASSLGGAGVIEKLFF. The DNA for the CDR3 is TGTGCCAGCAGTTTAGGTGGGGCAGGGGTAATTGAAAAACTGTTTTTT.

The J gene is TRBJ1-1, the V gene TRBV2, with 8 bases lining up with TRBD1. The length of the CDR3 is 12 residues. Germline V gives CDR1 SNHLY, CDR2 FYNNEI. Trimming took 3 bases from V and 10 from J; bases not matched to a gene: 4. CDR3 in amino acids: CASSETGDIAFF. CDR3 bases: TGTGCCAGCAGTGAGACAGGGGACATAGCTTTCTTT.

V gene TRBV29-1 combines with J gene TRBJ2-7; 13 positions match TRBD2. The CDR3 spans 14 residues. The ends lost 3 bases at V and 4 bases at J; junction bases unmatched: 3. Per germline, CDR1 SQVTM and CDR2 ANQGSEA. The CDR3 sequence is CSVDSGLAGYEQYF. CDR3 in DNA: TGCAGCGTTGATTCGGGACTAGCGGGATACGAGCAGTACTTC.

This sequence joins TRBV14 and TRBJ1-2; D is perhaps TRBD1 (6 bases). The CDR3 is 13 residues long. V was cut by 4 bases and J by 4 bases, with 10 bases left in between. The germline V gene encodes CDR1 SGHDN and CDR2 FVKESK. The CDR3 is CASSLQGPYGYTF. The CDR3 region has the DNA TGTGCCAGCAGCCTACAGGGACCCTATGGCTACACCTTC.

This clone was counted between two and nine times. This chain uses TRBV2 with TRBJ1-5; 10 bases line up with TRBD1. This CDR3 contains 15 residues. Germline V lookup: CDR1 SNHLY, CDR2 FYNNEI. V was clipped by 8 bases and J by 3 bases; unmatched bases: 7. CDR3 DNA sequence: TGTGCCAGCCGGACAGGGGGAACCAACAATCAGCCCCAGCATTTT. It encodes CASRTGGTNNQPQHF.

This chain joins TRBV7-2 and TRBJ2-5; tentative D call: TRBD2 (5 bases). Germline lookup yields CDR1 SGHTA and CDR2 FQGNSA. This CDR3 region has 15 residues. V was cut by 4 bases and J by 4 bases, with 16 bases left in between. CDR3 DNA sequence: TGTGCCAGCAGCTCAAAGAGGGCGCGTTCAGAGACCCAGTACTTC. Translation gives CASSSKRARSETQYF.

The CDR3 protein is CASSPLPGENQETQYF. For the CDR3, the DNA is TGTGCCAGCAGTCCTCTCCCCGGGGAGAACCAAGAGACCCAGTACTTC. The chain joins TRBV28 to TRBJ2-5; weak D call: TRBD2 (5 bases). The CDR3 sequence is 16 residues long. The V end lost 5 bases, the J end lost 0 bases, and 16 bases lay between the germline ends. Germline CDR1 and CDR2: MDHEN and SYDVKM. The whole variable domain, filled in from reference TRBV28 and TRBJ2-5, reads DVKVTQSSRYLVKRTGEKVFLECVQDMDHENMFWYRQDPGLGLRLIYFSYDVKMKEKGDIPEGYSVSREKKERFSLILESASTNQTSMYLCASSPLPGENQETQYFGPGTRLLVL.

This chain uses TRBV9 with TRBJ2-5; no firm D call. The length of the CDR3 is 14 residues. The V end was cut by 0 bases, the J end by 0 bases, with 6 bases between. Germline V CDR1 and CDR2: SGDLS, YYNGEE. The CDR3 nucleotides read TGTGCCAGCAGCGTAGAGGCGGACCAAGAGACCCAGTACTTC. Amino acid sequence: CASSVEADQETQYF.

Here the CDR3 DNA reads TGTGCCAGCAGCAACTGGCGGGGGCCACCGGCCGGCTACACCTTC. This translates into CASSNWRGPPAGYTF. The V gene is TRBV3-1 (or the pseudogene TRBV3-2), the J gene TRBJ1-2, with D possibly being TRBD1 (6 bases). Germline values: CDR1 LGHDT, CDR2 YNNKEL (reference sequence). V lost 5 bases and J lost 8, with 21 bases in between. The CDR3 extends over 15 amino acids.

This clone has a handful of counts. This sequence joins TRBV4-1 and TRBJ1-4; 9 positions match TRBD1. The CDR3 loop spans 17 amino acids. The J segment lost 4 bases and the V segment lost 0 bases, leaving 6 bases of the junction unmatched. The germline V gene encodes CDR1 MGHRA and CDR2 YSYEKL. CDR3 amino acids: CASSQDGGQGFNEKLFF. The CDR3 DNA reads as TGCGCCAGCAGCCAAGATGGGGGACAGGGTTTTAATGAAAAACTGTTTTTT.

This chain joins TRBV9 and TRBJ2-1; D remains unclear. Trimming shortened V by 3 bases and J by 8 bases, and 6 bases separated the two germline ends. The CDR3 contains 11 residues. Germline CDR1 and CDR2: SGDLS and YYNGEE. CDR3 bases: TGTGCCAGCAGCGCCGGGTATGAGCAGTTCTTC. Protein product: CASSAGYEQFF. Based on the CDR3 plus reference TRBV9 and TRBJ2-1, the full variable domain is DSGVTQTPKHLITATGQRVTLRCSPRSGDLSVYWYQQSLDQGLQFLIQYYNGEERAKGNILERFSAQQFPDLHSELNLSSLELGDSALYFCASSAGYEQFFGPGTRLTVL.

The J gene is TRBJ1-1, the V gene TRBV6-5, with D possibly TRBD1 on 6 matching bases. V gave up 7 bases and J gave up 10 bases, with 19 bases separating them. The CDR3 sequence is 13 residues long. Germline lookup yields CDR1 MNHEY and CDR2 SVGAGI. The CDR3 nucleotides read TGTGCCAGCACTACCACAGGGTCCCTGTCAGCTTTCTTT. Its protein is CASTTTGSLSAFF.

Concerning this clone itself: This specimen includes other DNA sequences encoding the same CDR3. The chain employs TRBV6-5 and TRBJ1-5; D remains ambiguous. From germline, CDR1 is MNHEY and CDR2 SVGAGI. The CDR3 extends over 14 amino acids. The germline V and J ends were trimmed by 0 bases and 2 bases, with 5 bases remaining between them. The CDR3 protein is CASSYSGGNQPQHF. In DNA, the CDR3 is TGTGCCAGCAGTTACTCAGGAGGCAATCAGCCCCAGCATTTT.

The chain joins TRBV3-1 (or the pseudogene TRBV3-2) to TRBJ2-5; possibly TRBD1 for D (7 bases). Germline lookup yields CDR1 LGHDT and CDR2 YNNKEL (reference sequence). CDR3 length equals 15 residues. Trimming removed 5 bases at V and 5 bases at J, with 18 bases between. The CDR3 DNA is TGTGCCAGCAGCACCGCAGGGGGGCATGACGAGACCCAGTACTTC. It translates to CASSTAGGHDETQYF.

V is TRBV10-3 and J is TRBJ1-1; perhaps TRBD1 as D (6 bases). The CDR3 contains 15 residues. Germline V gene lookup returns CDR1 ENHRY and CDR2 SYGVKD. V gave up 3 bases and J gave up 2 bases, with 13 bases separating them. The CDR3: CAISDPDRSNTEAFF. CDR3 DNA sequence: TGTGCCATCAGTGATCCCGACAGGTCAAACACTGAAGCTTTCTTT.

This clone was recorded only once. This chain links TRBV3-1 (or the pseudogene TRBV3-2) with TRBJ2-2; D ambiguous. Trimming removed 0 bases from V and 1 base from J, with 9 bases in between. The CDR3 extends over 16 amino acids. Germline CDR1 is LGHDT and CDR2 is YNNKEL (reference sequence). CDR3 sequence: CASSQDRNRNTGELFF. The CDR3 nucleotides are TGTGCCAGCAGCCAAGATAGGAACAGGAACACCGGGGAGCTGTTTTTT.

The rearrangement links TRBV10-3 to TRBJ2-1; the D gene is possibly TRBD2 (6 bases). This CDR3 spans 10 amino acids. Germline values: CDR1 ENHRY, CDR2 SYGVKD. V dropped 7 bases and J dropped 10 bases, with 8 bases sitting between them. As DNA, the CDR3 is TGTGCCATCAATCTAGCGGAGCAGTTCTTC. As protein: CAINLAEQFF.

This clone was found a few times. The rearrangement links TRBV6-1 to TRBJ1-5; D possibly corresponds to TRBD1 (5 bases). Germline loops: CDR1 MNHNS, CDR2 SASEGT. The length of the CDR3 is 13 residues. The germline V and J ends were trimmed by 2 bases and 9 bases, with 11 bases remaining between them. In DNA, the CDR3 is TGTGCCAGCAGTGAAAGGCCAAGGGGGCCCCAGCATTTT. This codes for CASSERPRGPQHF.

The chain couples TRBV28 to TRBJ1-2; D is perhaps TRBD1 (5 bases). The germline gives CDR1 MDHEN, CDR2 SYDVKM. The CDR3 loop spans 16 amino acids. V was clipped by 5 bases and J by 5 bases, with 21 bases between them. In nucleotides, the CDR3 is TGTGCCAGCAGTCTGTTTGACAGCCTCCTTGGGTATGGCTACACCTTC. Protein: CASSLFDSLLGYGYTF.

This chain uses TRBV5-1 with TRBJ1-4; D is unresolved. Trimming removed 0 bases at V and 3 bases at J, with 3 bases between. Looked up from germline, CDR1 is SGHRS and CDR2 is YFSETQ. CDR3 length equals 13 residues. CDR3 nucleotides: TGCGCCAGCAGCTTGGCCTCTAATGAAAAACTGTTTTTT. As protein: CASSLASNEKLFF. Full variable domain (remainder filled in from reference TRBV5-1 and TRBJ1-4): KAGVTQTPRYLIKTRGQQVTLSCSPISGHRSVSWYQQTPGQGLQFLFEYFSETQRNKGNFPGRFSGRQFSNSRSEMNVSTLELGDSALYLCASSLASNEKLFFGSGTQLSVL.

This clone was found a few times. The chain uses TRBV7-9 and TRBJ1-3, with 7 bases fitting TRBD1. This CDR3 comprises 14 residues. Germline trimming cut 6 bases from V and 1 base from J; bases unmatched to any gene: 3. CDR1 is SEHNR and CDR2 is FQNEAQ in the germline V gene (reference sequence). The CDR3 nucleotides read TGTGCCAGCAGACGACAGGGATCTGGAAACACCATATATTTT. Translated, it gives CASRRQGSGNTIYF.